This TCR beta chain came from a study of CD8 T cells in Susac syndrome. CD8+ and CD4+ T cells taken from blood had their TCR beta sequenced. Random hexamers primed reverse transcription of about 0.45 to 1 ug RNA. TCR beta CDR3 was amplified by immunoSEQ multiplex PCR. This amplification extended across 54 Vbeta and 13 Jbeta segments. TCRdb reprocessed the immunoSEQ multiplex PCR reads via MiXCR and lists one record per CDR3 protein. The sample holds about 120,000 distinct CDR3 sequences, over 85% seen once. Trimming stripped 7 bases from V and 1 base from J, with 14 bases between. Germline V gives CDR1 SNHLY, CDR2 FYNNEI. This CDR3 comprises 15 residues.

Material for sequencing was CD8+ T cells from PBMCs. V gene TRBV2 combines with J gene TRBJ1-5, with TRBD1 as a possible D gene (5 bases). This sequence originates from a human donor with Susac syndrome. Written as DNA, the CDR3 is TGTGCCAGCACCCCGGGGGGTTTAAGCAATCAGCCCCAGCATTTT. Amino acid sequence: CASTPGGLSNQPQHF. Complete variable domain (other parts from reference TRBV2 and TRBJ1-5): EPEVTQTPSHQVTQMGQEVILRCVPISNHLYFYWYRQILGQKVEFLVSFYNNEISEKSEIFDDQFSVERPDGSNFTLKIRSTKLEDSAMYFCASTPGGLSNQPQHFGDGTRLSIL.